The sequence of this T cell receptor (beta chain) was determined in a study of CD8 T cells in ankylosing spondylitis. Findings and caveats of the study: There were earlier reports of some motif variants in reactive arthritis synovial fluid and blood. The study identified a TCR beta motif of under 10 highly homologous variants that appeared characteristic of ankylosing spondylitis blood. In ankylosing spondylitis patients, matched synovial fluid reportedly showed significant enrichment of disease-linked clones.

This clonotype has ten or more counts. The antigen remains undetermined. Quantitative 5'-RACE with molecular barcodes produced the TCR beta libraries. MiXCR was run by TCRdb on the 5' RACE reads, yielding one entry per CDR3 protein. The repertoire holds about 840,000 distinct CDR3 sequences, 12% seen once, with approximately 0.46% in the top ten. The germline CDR1 and CDR2 sequences are SQVTM and ANQGSEA. The CDR3 contains 14 residues. V was clipped by 2 bases and J by 0 bases; unmatched bases: 2. The chain recombines TRBV29-1 with TRBJ2-3; 7 nucleotides match TRBD1. This clonotype was sampled from a male donor with ankylosing spondylitis. The sample taken for sequencing was blood, either unsorted or a sorted T cell fraction (not recorded which). The CDR3 DNA follows: TGCAGCGTTGAACCGGGACAGAGCACAGATACGCAGTATTTT. This sequence encodes CSVEPGQSTDTQYF.